The 3 T cell receptor beta chains in this list originate from one sample, sequenced in a study of blood T cell repertoires in COVID-19 (dated by TCRdb to the early 2020s). Libraries were made using the immunoSEQ multiplex PCR assay. TCRdb re-hosts the immuneACCESS table, in-frame sequences only. Its copies lack some clones; in the studies checked, an unresolved V gene accounts for under half of them, and the cause for the rest is not known. This sample is represented by 450,000 to 500,000 clones; over 75% of them were singletons. Of the sample, roughly 3.2% is held by the ten largest clones. Source material: peripheral blood. These receptors originate from a human donor in a cohort sampled during active COVID-19.

The rearrangement links TRBV4-1 to TRBJ2-3, with 8 nucleotides matching TRBD1. The CDR3 covers 17 residues. The V gene's germline CDR1 is MGHRA and CDR2 YSYEKL. After removal of 0 bases from V and 3 bases from J, the junction contained 8 bases not matched to a gene. CDR3: CASSQDITGGGTDTQYF. The CDR3 DNA follows: TGCGCCAGCAGCCAAGATATAACAGGGGGTGGGACAGATACGCAGTATTTT.

The rearrangement uses TRBV18 and TRBJ2-3; TRBD2 agrees at 10 bases. J lost 3 bases, V lost 2 bases, and 5 bases had no gene match. The CDR3 spans 16 residues. Germline loops: CDR1 KGHSH, CDR2 LQKENI. CDR3 region: CASSPVTSGETDTQYF. The DNA for the CDR3 is TGTGCCAGCTCACCAGTAACTAGCGGGGAAACAGATACGCAGTATTTT.

This clone was counted between two and nine times. The rearrangement joins TRBV24-1 to TRBJ2-1; the D is unclear. Germline CDR1 and CDR2: KGHDR and SFDVKD. The CDR3 spans 13 residues. V lost 1 base and J 4 bases, leaving 4 bases between the germline ends. CDR3 region: CATSDFMYNEQFF. The CDR3 DNA reads as TGTGCCACCAGTGATTTCATGTACAATGAGCAGTTCTTC.